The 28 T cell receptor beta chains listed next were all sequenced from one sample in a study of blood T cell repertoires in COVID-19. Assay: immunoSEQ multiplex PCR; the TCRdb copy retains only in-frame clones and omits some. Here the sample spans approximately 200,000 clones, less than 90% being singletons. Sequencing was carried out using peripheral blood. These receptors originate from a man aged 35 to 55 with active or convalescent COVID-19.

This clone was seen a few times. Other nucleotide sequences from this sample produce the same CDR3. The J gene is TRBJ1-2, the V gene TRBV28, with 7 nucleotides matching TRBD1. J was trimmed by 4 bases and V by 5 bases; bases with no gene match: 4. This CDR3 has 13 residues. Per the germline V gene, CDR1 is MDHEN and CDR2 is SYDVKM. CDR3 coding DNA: TGTGCCAGCAGTCCGGGACAGTTCTATGGCTACACCTTC. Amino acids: CASSPGQFYGYTF.

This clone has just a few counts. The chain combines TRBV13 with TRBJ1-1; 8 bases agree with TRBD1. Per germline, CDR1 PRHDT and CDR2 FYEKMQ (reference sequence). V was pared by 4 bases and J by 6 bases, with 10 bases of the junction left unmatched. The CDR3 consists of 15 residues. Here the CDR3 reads CASSSLRTGQAEAFF. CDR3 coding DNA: TGTGCCAGCAGCTCTCTCCGGACAGGGCAAGCTGAAGCTTTCTTT.

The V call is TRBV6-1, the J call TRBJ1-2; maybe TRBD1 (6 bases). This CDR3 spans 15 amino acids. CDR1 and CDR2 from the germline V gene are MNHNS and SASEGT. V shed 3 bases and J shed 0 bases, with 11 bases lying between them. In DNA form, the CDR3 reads TGTGCCAGCAGTGACCTGCCAGGGGCTAACTATGGCTACACCTTC. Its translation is CASSDLPGANYGYTF.

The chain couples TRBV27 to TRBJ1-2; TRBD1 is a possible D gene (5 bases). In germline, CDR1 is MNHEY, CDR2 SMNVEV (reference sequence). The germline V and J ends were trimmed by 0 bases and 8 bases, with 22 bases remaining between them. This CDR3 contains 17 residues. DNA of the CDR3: TGTGCCAGCAGTTTATCGGGCCGACAGCGACACTATGTAGGCTACACCTTC. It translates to CASSLSGRQRHYVGYTF.

In DNA, the CDR3 is TGTGCCAGCAGCTCCGGACAGGCACAAGAGACCCAGTACTTC. Amino acid sequence: CASSSGQAQETQYF. This rearrangement joins TRBV7-9 to TRBJ2-5; TRBD1 agrees at 7 bases. This CDR3 is built from 14 residues. CDR1 SEHNR and CDR2 FQNEAQ come from the germline V gene (reference sequence). V was clipped by 4 bases and J by 2 bases; unmatched bases: 4.

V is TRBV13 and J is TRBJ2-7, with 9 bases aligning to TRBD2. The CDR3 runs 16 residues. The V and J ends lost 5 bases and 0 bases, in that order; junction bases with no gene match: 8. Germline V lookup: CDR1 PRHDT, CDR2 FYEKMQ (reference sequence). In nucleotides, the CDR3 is TGTGCCAGCAGCCGATTGAGACTAGCGGACTCCTACGAGCAGTACTTC. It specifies CASSRLRLADSYEQYF.

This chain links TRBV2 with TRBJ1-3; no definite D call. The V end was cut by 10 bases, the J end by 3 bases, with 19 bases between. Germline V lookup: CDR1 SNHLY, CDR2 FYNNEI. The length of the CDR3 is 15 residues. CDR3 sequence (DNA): TGTGCCACCACGGGATCAGGAAGAGGTGGAAACACCATATATTTT. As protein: CATTGSGRGGNTIYF.

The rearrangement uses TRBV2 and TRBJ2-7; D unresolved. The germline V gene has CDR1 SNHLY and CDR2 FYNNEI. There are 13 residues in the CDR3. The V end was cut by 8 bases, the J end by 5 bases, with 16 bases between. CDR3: CASRAPQSHEQYF. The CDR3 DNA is TGTGCCAGCCGAGCCCCACAGAGCCACGAGCAGTACTTC.

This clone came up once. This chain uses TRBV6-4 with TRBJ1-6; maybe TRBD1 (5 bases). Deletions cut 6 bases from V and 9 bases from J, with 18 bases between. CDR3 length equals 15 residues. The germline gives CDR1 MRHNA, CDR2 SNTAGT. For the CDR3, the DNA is TGTGCCAGCAGCGACCCGACAGTACTCATTTCACCCCTCCACTTT. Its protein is CASSDPTVLISPLHF.

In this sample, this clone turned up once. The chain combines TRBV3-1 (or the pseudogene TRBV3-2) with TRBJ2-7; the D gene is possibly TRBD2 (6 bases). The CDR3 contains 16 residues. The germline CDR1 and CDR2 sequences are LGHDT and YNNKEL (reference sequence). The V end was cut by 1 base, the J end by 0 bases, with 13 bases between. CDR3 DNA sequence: TGTGCCAGCAGCCAAGGTTCGGGGGAAAGCTCCTACGAGCAGTACTTC. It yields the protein CASSQGSGESSYEQYF.

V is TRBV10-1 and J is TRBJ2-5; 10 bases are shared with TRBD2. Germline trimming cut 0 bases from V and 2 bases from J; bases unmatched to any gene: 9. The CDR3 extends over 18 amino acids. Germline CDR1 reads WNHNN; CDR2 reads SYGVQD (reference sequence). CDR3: CASSESGLAGVAQETQYF. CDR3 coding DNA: TGCGCCAGCAGTGAGTCGGGGCTAGCGGGAGTCGCTCAAGAGACCCAGTACTTC.

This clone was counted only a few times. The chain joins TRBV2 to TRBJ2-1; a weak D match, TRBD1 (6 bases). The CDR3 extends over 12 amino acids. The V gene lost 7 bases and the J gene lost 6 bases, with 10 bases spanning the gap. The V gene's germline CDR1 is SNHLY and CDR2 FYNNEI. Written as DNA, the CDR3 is TGTGCCAGCACAAACAGGGTCAATGAGCAGTTCTTC. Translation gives CASTNRVNEQFF.

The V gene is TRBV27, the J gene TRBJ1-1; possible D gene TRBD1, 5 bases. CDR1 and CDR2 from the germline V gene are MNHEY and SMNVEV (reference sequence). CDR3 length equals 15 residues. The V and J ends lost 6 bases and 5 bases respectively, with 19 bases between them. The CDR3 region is CASRPPREGKTEAFF. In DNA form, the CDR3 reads TGTGCCAGCAGACCTCCCCGGGAGGGGAAAACTGAAGCTTTCTTT.

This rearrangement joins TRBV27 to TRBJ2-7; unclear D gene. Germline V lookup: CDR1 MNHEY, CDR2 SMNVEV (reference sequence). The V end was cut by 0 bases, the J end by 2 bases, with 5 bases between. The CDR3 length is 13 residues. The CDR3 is CASSLSGPYEQYF. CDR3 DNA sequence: TGTGCCAGCAGTTTATCCGGTCCCTACGAGCAGTACTTC.

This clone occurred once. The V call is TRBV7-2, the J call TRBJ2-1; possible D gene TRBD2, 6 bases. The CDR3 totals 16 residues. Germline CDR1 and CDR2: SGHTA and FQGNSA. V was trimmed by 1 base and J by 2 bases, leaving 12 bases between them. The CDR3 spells CASSLGRGITYNEQFF. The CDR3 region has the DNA TGTGCCAGCAGCTTAGGGCGGGGTATTACCTACAATGAGCAGTTCTTC.

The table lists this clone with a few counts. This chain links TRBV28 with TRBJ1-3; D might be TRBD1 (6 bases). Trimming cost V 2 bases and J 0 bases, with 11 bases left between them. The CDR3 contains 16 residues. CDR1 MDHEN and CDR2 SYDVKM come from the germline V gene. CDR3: CASSLGGASSGNTIYF. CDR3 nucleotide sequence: TGTGCCAGCAGTTTAGGGGGGGCAAGCTCTGGAAACACCATATATTTT. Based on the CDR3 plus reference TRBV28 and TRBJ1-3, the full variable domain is DVKVTQSSRYLVKRTGEKVFLECVQDMDHENMFWYRQDPGLGLRLIYFSYDVKMKEKGDIPEGYSVSREKKERFSLILESASTNQTSMYLCASSLGGASSGNTIYFGEGSWLTVV.

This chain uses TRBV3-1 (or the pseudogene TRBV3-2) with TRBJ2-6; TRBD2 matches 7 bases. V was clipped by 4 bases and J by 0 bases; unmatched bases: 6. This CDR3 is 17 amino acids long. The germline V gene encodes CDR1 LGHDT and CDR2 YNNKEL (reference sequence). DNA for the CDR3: TGTGCCAGCAGCCTCCATGGGGGGGGCTCTGGGGCCAACGTCCTGACTTTC. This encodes CASSLHGGGSGANVLTF.

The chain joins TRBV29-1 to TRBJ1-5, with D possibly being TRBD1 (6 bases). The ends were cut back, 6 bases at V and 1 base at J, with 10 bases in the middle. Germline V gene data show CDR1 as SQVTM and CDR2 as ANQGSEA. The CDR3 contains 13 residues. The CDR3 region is CSVTQGSNQPQHF. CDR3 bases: TGCAGCGTGACTCAGGGGAGCAATCAGCCCCAGCATTTT.

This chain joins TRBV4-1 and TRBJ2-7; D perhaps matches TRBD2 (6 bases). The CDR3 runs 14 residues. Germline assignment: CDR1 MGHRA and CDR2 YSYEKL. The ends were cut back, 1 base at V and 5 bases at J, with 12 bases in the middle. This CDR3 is CASSQAGTVDEQYF. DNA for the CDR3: TGCGCCAGCAGCCAAGCCGGGACTGTGGACGAGCAGTACTTC.

The chain's CDR3 is CASSQRGQDQYF. CDR3 coding DNA: TGTGCCAGCAGCCAACGGGGACAGGACCAGTACTTC. The chain uses TRBV7-2 and TRBJ2-5; 8 nucleotides match TRBD1. Germline CDR1 reads SGHTA; CDR2 reads FQGNSA. This CDR3 region has 12 residues. Unmatched junction bases numbered 6, after V lost 5 bases and J lost 10 bases.

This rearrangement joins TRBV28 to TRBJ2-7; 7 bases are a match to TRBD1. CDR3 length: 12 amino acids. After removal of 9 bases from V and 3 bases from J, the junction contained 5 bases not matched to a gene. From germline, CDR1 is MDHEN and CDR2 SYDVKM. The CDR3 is CASTTGDYEQYF. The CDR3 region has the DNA TGTGCCAGTACAACAGGGGACTACGAGCAGTACTTC. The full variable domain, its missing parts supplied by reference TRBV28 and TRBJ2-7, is DVKVTQSSRYLVKRTGEKVFLECVQDMDHENMFWYRQDPGLGLRLIYFSYDVKMKEKGDIPEGYSVSREKKERFSLILESASTNQTSMYLCASTTGDYEQYFGPGTRLTVT.

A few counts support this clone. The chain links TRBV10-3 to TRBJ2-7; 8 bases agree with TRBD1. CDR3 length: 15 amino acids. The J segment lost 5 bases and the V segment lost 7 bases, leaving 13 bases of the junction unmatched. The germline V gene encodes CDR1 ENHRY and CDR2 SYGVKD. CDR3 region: CAIMPPAGRGHEQYF. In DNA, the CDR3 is TGTGCCATCATGCCCCCAGCCGGCAGGGGGCACGAGCAGTACTTC.

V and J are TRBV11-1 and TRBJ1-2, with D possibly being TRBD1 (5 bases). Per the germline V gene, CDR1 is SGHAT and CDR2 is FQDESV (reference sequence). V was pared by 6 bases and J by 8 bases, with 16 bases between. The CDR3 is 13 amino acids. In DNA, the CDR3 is TGTGCCAGCAGTCAGGGCCGGTTTGGCGGCTACACCTTC. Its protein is CASSQGRFGGYTF.

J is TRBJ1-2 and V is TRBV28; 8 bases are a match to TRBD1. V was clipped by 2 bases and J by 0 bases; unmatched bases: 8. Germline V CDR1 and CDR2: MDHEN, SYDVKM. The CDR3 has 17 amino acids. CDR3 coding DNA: TGTGCCAGCAGTTTACACGACAGGGGAAACACTAACTATGGCTACACCTTC. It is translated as CASSLHDRGNTNYGYTF.

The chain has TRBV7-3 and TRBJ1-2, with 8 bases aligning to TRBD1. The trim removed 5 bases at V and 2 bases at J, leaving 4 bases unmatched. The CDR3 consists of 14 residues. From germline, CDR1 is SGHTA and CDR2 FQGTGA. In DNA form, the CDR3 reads TGTGCCAGCAGCCCAGGGGGCGCAAACTATGGCTACACCTTC. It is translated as CASSPGGANYGYTF.

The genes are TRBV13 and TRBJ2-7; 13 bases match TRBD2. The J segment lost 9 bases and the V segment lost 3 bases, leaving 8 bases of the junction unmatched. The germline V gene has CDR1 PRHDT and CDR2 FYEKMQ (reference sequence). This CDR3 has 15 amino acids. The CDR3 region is CASSLTGTSGTVQYF. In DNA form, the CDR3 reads TGTGCCAGCAGCTTGACCGGGACTAGCGGGACAGTGCAGTACTTC.

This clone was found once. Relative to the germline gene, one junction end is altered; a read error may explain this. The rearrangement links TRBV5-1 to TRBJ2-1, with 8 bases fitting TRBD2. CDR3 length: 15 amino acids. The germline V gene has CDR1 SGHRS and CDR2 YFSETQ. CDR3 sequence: CANSLGTGGSNEQFF. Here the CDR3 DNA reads TGCGCCAACAGCTTGGGAACGGGGGGGTCCAATGAGCAGTTCTTC.

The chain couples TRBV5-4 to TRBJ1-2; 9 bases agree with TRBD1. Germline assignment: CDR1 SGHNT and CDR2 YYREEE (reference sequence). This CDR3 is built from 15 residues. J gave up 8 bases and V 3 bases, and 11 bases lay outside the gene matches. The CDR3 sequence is CASSWVGQGGGGYTF. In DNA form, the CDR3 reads TGTGCCAGCAGCTGGGTGGGACAGGGAGGTGGAGGCTACACCTTC.